These 2 T cell receptor beta chains share one sample of origin, sequenced in a study of cytomegalovirus exposure and HLA in healthy donors. The PCR had 60 Vbeta and 13 Jbeta primers. Clones were read by immunoSEQ multiplex PCR, and TCRdb kept only the in-frame ones, dropping some. Of approximately 170,000 clones listed, about 62% are singletons. Sequenced sample: PBMCs. These receptor sequences come from a man aged 40-55 years in good health and CMV-seronegative.

The chain recombines TRBV28 with TRBJ1-6; TRBD1 matches 8 bases. The V and J ends lost 3 bases and 3 bases, in that order; junction bases with no gene match: 10. The CDR3 is 18 amino acids. CDR1 is MDHEN, CDR2 SYDVKM, per germline. CDR3 coding DNA: TGTGCCAGCAGTTTCTCTCCCCGACAGGGGTACTATAATTCACCCCTCCACTTT. Translating it yields CASSFSPRQGYYNSPLHF.

This chain connects TRBV18 to TRBJ2-6; D gene unclear. This CDR3 comprises 15 residues. V lost 0 bases to trimming and J lost 5 bases, with 8 bases between them. CDR1 is KGHSH, CDR2 LQKENI, per germline. CDR3 bases: TGTGCCAGCTCACCACCGTCGTTCTGGGCCAACGTCCTGACTTTC. Translated, it gives CASSPPSFWANVLTF.